The 11 T cell receptor beta chains below all came from one sample that was sequenced in a study of T cells in Graves' hyperthyroidism and ophthalmopathy. Amplification of TCR beta CDR3 regions was performed using RNA transcripts as template. The primer set for the first-round RT-PCR of the TCR CDR3 was HTBI. MiXCR was run by TCRdb on the multiplex PCR reads, yielding one entry per CDR3 protein. The sample consists of around 380,000 distinct CDR3 sequences, approximately 15% of them appearing once. The sample taken for sequencing was blood. The receptor source for this set is a man aged 25-40 years with Graves' hyperthyroidism that later progressed to Graves' ophthalmopathy.

A single count supports this clonotype. This chain links TRBV19 with TRBJ2-7; TRBD2 aligns across 12 bases. J was trimmed by 0 bases and V by 4 bases; bases with no gene match: 7. Germline V lookup: CDR1 LNHDA, CDR2 SQIVND (reference sequence). The CDR3 spans 17 residues. The DNA for the CDR3 is TGTGCCAGTAGTACGACTAGCGGGGGCGCGAGCTCCTACGAGCAGTACTTC. Translating gives CASSTTSGGASSYEQYF.

This clonotype has only a few counts. The V call is TRBV6-1, the J call TRBJ1-5, with a weak D call TRBD1 (5 bases). V lost 4 bases and J lost 3, with 16 bases in between. CDR1 and CDR2 (germline): MNHNS, SASEGT. This CDR3 is built from 16 residues. The CDR3: CASSGEVGTSNQPQHF. The CDR3 region has the DNA TGTGCCAGCAGTGGAGAGGTGGGGACCTCCAATCAGCCCCAGCATTTT.

The CDR3 here is CASAPGAYEQYF. The CDR3 DNA reads TGTGCCAGCGCGCCAGGGGCGTACGAGCAGTACTTC. The J gene is TRBJ2-7, the V gene TRBV7-9, with D possibly TRBD1 on 6 matching bases. Trimming cost V 8 bases and J 4 bases, with 12 bases left between them. The CDR3 spans 12 residues. The germline CDR1 and CDR2 sequences are SEHNR and FQNEAQ (reference sequence).

The V and J genes are TRBV7-9 and TRBJ2-4; D is ambiguous. V was shortened by 1 base and J by 6 bases, with 7 bases between the two germline ends. The germline V gene has CDR1 SEHNR and CDR2 FQNEAQ (reference sequence). The CDR3 is 13 residues long. The CDR3 is CASSLVALNIQYF. For the CDR3, the DNA is TGTGCCAGCAGCTTAGTGGCCCTAAACATTCAGTACTTC.

This clonotype was seen at least ten times. The V and J genes are TRBV28 and TRBJ2-7; 9 bases align to TRBD1. The junction had 14 bases not matched to a gene; V was cut back by 6 bases and J by 5 bases. The CDR3 consists of 16 residues. Germline V gene data show CDR1 as MDHEN and CDR2 as SYDVKM. Written as DNA, the CDR3 is TGTGCCAGCAGAGACAGGGGGGTACTAGAAAGCGACGAGCAGTACTTC. Translating gives CASRDRGVLESDEQYF.

This clonotype was seen repeatedly, ten times or more. The rearrangement uses TRBV28 and TRBJ2-7; D possibly corresponds to TRBD2 (5 bases). Germline lookup yields CDR1 MDHEN and CDR2 SYDVKM. V was cut by 4 bases and J by 3 bases, with 10 bases left in between. The CDR3 spans 13 residues. Written as DNA, the CDR3 is TGTGCCAGCAGTTCGAGGGCGGGCTACGAGCAGTACTTC. It specifies CASSSRAGYEQYF.

The V and J genes are TRBV20-1 and TRBJ2-7, with 8 bases lining up with TRBD1. The V gene end was trimmed by 4 bases and the J gene end by 3 bases; junction bases not matched to a gene: 5. The CDR3 spans 13 residues. CDR1 is DFQATT and CDR2 is SNEGSKA in the germline V gene (reference sequence). The CDR3 spells CSATRTGFYEQYF. The CDR3, as DNA: TGCAGTGCTACCAGGACAGGGTTCTACGAGCAGTACTTC.

V gene TRBV7-6 combines with J gene TRBJ2-5; D ambiguous. This CDR3 contains 13 residues. Germline-derived CDR1 and CDR2 are SGHVS and FNYEAQ. The V end was cut by 5 bases, the J end by 0 bases, with 7 bases between. The CDR3 sequence is CASSRADQETQYF. The CDR3 DNA sequence: TGTGCCAGCAGCCGCGCTGACCAAGAGACCCAGTACTTC.

This clonotype was detected only a few times. Since a much larger clone is just one base distant, this may be a read error. V and J are TRBV11-2 and TRBJ2-7; the match to TRBD1 covers 9 bases. The CDR3 extends over 17 amino acids. Per the germline V gene, CDR1 is SGHAT and CDR2 is FQNNGV. The CDR3 DNA reads TGTGCCGGCAGCTTAGCCCCTCCGGGACAGGGACTTGGCGAGCAGTACTTC. It yields the protein CAGSLAPPGQGLGEQYF.

This clonotype appeared many times. V usage is TRBV6-1 and J usage is TRBJ2-1, with TRBD2 identical over 7 bases. Germline CDR1 and CDR2: MNHNS and SASEGT. The CDR3 is made up of 16 amino acids. V lost 3 bases, J lost 1 base, and 6 bases stayed unmatched. The CDR3 bases are TGTGCCAGCAGTGAGAAACTAGCGAGGTCCTACAATGAGCAGTTCTTC. Its translation: CASSEKLARSYNEQFF.

CDR3 loop: CASSKLGGRGETQYF. In DNA form, the CDR3 reads TGTGCCAGCAGCAAATTGGGGGGCCGGGGGGAGACCCAGTACTTC. The chain is built from TRBV3-1 and TRBJ2-5, with D possibly being TRBD1 or TRBD2 (6 bases each). Germline V gene sequence: CDR1 LGHDT, CDR2 YNNKEL (reference sequence). Deletions cut 5 bases from V and 5 bases from J, with 18 bases between. CDR3 size: 15 residues.